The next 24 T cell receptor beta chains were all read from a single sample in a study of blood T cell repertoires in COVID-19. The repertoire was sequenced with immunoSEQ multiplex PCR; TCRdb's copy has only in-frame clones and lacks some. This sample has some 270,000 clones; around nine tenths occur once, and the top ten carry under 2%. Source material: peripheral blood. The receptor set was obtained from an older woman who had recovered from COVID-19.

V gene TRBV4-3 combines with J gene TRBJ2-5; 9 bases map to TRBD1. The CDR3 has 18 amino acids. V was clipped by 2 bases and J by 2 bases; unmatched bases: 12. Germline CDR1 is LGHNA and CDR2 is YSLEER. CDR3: CASSQQQGAAHLQETQYF. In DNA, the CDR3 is TGCGCCAGCAGCCAACAACAGGGGGCAGCCCACCTACAAGAGACCCAGTACTTC.

The CDR3 is CASRDRRGTEAFF. CDR3 nucleotides: TGTGCCAGCAGGGACAGGAGGGGTACTGAAGCTTTCTTT. V and J are TRBV19 and TRBJ1-1, with 8 positions matching TRBD1. CDR3 length: 13 residues. Germline V gene data show CDR1 as LNHDA and CDR2 as SQIVND (reference sequence). V dropped 9 bases and J dropped 5; count of bases not matched to a gene: 8.

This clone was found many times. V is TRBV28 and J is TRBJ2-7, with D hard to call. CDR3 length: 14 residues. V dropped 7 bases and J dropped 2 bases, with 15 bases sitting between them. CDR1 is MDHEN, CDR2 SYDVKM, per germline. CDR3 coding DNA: TGTGCCAGCACGGTCCTCAACGGAGCCTACGAGCAGTACTTC. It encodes CASTVLNGAYEQYF.

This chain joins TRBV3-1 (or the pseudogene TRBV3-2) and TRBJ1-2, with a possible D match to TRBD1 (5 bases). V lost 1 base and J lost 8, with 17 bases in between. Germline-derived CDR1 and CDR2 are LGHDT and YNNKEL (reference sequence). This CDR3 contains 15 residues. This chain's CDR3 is CASSQGGRVSLGYTF. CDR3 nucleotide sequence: TGTGCCAGCAGCCAAGGGGGGAGGGTGAGCCTGGGCTACACCTTC.

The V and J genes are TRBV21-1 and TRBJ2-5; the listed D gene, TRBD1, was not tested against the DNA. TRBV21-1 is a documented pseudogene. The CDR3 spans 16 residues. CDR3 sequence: CASSKGGQGRGETQYF. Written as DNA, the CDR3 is TGTGCCAGCAGCAAAGGGGGACAGGGAAGAGGAGAGACCCAGTACTTC.

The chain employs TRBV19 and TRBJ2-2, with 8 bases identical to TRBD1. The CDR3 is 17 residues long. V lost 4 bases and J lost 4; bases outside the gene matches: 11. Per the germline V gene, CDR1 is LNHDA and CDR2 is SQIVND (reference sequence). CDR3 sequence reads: CASSTDRAALGTGELFF. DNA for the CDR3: TGTGCCAGTAGTACGGACAGGGCGGCTTTGGGCACCGGGGAGCTGTTTTTT.

The CDR3 coding sequence is TGTGCCAGCGAGCCGTTGGACAGCCAGAACACCGGGGAGCTGTTTTTT. Translating it yields CASEPLDSQNTGELFF. This chain connects TRBV2 to TRBJ2-2; tentatively, D is TRBD1 (6 bases). This CDR3 spans 16 amino acids. With 8 bases removed from V and 1 base from J, the gap between germline ends came to 17 bases. Germline CDR1 reads SNHLY; CDR2 reads FYNNEI. Filled out from reference TRBV2 and TRBJ2-2, the complete variable domain reads EPEVTQTPSHQVTQMGQEVILRCVPISNHLYFYWYRQILGQKVEFLVSFYNNEISEKSEIFDDQFSVERPDGSNFTLKIRSTKLEDSAMYFCASEPLDSQNTGELFFGEGSRLTVL.

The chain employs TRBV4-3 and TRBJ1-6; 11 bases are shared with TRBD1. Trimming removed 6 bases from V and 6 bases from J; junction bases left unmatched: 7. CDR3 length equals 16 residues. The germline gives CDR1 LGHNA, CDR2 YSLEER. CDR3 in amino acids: CASRASGTGGNSPLHF. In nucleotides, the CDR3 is TGCGCCAGCAGAGCTTCCGGGACAGGGGGTAATTCACCCCTCCACTTT.

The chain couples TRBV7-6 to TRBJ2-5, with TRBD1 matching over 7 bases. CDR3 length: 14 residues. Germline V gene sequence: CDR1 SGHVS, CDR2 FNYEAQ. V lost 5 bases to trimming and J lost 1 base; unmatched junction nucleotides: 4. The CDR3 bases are TGTGCCAGCAGCGCCGACAGGGTCCAAGAGACCCAGTACTTC. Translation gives CASSADRVQETQYF.

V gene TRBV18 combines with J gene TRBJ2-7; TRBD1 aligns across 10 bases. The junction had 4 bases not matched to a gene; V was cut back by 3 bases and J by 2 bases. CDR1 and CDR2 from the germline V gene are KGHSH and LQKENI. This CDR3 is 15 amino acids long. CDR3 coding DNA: TGTGCCAGCTCACCGCGACAGGGGGCTACCTACGAGCAGTACTTC. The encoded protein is CASSPRQGATYEQYF.

CDR3 residues: CASSQADRVTEAFF. As DNA, the CDR3 is TGTGCCAGCAGCCAAGCCGACAGGGTGACTGAAGCTTTCTTT. The chain combines TRBV3-1 (or the pseudogene TRBV3-2) with TRBJ1-1, with 7 bases identical to TRBD1. CDR3 length: 14 residues. Germline V CDR1 and CDR2: LGHDT, YNNKEL (reference sequence). The junction had 4 bases not matched to a gene; V was cut back by 1 base and J by 5 bases.

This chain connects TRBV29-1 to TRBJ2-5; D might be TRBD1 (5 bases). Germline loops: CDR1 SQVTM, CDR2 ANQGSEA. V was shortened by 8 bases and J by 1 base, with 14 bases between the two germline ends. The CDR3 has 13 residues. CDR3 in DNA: TGCAGCTTAGGACACACGATCCAAGAGACCCAGTACTTC. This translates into CSLGHTIQETQYF.

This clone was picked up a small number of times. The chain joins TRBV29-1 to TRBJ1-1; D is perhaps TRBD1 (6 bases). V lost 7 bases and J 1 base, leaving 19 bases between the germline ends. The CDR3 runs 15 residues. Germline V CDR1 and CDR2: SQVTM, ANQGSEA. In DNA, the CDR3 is TGCAGCGCGGGGGCCAAGGGGGTAGGGAACACTGAAGCTTTCTTT. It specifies CSAGAKGVGNTEAFF.

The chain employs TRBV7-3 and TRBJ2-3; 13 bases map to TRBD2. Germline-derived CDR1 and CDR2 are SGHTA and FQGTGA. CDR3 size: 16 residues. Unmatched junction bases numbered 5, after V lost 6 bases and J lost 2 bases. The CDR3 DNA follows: TGTGCCAGCAGTCCGGGACTAGCGGGGACCACAGATACGCAGTATTTT. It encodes CASSPGLAGTTDTQYF.

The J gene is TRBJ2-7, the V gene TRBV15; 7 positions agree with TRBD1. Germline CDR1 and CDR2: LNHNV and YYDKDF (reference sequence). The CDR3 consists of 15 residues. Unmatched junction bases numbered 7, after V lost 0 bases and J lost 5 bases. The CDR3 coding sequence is TGTGCCACCAGCAGAGACTGGGGACAGTTCAACGAGCAGTACTTC. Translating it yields CATSRDWGQFNEQYF.

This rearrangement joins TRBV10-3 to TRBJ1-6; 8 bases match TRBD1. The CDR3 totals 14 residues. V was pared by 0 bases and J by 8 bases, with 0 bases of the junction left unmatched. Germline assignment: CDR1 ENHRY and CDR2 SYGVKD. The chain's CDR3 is CAISESTGDSPLHF. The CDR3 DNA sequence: TGTGCCATCAGTGAGTCGACAGGGGATTCACCCCTCCACTTT.

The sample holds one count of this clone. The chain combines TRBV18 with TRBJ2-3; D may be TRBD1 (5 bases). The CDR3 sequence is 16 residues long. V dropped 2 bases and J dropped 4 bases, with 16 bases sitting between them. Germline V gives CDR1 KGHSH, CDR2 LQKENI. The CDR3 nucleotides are TGTGCCAGCTCACCATTCCGCGGCCAGGGCGCAGATACGCAGTATTTT. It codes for CASSPFRGQGADTQYF.

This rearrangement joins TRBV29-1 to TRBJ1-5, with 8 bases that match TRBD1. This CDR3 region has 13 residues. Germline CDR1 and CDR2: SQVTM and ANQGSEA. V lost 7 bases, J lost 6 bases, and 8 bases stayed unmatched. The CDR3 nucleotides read TGCAGCGCCCAGGCCGGGACAGGTCAGCCCCAGCATTTT. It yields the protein CSAQAGTGQPQHF.

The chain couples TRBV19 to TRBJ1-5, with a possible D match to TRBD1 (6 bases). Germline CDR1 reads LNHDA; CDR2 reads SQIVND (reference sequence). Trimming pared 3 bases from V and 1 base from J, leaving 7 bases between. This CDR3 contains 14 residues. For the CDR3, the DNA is TGTGCCAGTAGTATGGACAGCAGCAATCAGCCCCAGCATTTT. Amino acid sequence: CASSMDSSNQPQHF.

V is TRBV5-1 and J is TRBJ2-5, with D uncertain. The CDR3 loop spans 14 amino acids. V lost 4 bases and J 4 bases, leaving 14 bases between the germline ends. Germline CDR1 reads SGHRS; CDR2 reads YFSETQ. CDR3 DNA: TGCGCCAGCAGCCTATGGGCCTCCGGAGAGACCCAGTACTTC. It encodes CASSLWASGETQYF.

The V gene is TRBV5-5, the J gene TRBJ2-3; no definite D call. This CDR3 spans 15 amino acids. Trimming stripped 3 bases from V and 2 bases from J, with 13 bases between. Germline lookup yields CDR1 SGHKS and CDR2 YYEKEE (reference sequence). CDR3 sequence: CASSSGRTLTDTQYF. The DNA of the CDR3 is TGTGCCAGCAGCTCGGGTCGCACCCTCACAGATACGCAGTATTTT.

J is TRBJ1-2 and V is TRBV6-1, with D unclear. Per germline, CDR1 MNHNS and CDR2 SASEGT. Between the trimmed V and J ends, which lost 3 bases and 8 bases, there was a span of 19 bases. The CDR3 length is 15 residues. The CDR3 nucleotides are TGTGCCAGCAGTGACATTAAGAGGGCCCTCGGGGGCTACACCTTC. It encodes CASSDIKRALGGYTF.

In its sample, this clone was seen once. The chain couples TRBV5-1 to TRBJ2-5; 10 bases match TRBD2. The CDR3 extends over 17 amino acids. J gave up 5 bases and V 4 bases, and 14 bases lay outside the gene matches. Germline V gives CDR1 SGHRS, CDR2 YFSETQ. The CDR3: CASSPGASGGSSETQYF. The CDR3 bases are TGCGCCAGCAGCCCGGGGGCTAGCGGGGGTTCCTCGGAGACCCAGTACTTC.

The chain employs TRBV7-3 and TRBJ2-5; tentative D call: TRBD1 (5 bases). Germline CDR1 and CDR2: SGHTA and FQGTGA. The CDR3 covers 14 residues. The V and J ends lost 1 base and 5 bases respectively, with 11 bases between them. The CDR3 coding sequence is TGTGCCAGCAGCTTAAACGCAGGGAAGGAGACCCAGTACTTC. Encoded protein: CASSLNAGKETQYF.